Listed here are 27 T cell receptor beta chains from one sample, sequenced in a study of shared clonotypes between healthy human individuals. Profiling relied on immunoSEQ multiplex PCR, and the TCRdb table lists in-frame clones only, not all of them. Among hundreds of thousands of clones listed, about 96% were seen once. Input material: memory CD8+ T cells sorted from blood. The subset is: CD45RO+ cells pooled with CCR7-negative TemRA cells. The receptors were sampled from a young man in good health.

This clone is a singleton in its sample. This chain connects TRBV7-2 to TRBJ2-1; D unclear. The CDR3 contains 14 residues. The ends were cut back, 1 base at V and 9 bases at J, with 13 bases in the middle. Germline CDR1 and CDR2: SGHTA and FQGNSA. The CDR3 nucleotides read TGTGCCAGCAGCTTAGAACCACTTGGTGGTGAGCAGTTCTTC. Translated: CASSLEPLGGEQFF. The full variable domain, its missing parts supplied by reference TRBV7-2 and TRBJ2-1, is GAGVSQSPSNKVTEKGKDVELRCDPISGHTALYWYRQSLGQGLEFLIYFQGNSAPDKSGLPSDRFSAERTGGSVSTLTIQRTQQEDSAVYLCASSLEPLGGEQFFGPGTRLTVL.

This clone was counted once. This CDR3 is CASSGQGYEDEQYF. The CDR3, as DNA: TGTGCCAGCAGTGGACAGGGTTATGAGGACGAGCAGTACTTC. The rearrangement joins TRBV6-1 to TRBJ2-7; the match to TRBD1 covers 7 bases. Germline lookup yields CDR1 MNHNS and CDR2 SASEGT. The CDR3 has 14 amino acids. The junction had 8 bases not matched to a gene; V was cut back by 4 bases and J by 5 bases.

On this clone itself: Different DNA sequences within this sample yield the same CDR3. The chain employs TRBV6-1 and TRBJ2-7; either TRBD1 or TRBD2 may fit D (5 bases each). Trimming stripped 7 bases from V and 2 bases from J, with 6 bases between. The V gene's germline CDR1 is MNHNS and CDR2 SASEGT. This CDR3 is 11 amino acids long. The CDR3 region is CASTGPYEQYF. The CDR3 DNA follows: TGTGCCAGCACGGGACCCTACGAGCAGTACTTC.

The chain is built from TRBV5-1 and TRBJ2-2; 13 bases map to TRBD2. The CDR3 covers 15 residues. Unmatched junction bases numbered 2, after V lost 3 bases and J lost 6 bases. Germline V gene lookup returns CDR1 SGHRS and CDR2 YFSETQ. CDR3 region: CASSWTSGSPGELFF. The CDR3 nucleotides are TGCGCCAGCAGCTGGACTAGCGGGAGCCCCGGGGAGCTGTTTTTT.

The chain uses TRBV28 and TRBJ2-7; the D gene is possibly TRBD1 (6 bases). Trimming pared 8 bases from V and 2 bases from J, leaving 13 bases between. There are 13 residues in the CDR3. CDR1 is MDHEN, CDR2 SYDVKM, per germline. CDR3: CASGADRTYEQYF. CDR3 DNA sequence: TGTGCCAGCGGAGCGGACAGAACCTACGAGCAGTACTTC.

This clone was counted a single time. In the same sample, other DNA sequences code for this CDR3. The CDR3 spells CASSIQGSNQPQHF. Written as DNA, the CDR3 is TGTGCCAGTAGTATACAAGGGAGCAATCAGCCCCAGCATTTT. The V gene is TRBV19, the J gene TRBJ1-5; D is unresolved. This CDR3 region has 14 residues. The ends were cut back, 2 bases at V and 1 base at J, with 6 bases in the middle. CDR1 is LNHDA and CDR2 is SQIVND in the germline V gene (reference sequence).

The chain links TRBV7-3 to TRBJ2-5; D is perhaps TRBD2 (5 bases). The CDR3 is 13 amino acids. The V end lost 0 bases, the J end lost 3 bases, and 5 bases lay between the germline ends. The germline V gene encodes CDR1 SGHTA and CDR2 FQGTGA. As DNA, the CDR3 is TGTGCCAGCAGCTTAACGCGGGAAGAGACCCAGTACTTC. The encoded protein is CASSLTREETQYF.

CDR3: CASSSALADSYNEQFF. CDR3 nucleotides: TGTGCCAGCAGTTCCGCTTTGGCGGACTCCTACAATGAGCAGTTCTTC. The V gene is TRBV6-5, the J gene TRBJ2-1; D remains ambiguous. Germline-derived CDR1 and CDR2 are MNHEY and SVGAGI. The CDR3 has 16 amino acids. V lost 4 bases to trimming and J lost 0 bases, with 13 bases between them.

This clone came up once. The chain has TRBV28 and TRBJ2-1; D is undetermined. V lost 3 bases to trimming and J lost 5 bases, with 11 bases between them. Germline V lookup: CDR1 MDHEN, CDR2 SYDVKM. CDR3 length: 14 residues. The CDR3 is CASSFTYGNNEQFF. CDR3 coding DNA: TGTGCCAGCAGTTTTACTTATGGGAACAATGAGCAGTTCTTC.

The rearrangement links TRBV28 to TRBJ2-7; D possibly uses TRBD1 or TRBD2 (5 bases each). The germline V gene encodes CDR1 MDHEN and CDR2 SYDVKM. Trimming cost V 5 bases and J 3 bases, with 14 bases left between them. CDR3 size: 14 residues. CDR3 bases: TGTGCCAGCAGTCCTGGTGGGGGAGACTACGAGCAGTACTTC. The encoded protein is CASSPGGGDYEQYF.

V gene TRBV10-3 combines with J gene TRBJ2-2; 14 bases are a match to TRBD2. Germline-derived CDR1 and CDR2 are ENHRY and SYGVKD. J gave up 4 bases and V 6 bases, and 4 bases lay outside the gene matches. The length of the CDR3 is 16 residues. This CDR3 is CAISPTSGRATGELFF. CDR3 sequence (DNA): TGTGCCATCAGCCCGACTAGCGGGAGGGCCACCGGGGAGCTGTTTTTT.

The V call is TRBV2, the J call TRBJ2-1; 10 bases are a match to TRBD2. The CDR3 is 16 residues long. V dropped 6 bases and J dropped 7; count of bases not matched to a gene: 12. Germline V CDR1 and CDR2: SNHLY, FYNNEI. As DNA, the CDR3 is TGTGCCAGCAGGAAGGTAGGGCTAGCGGGAGAAAATGAGCAGTTCTTC. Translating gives CASRKVGLAGENEQFF.

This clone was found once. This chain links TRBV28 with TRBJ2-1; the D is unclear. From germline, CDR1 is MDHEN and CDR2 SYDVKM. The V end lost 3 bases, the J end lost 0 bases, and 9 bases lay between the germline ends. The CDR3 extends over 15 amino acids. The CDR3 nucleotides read TGTGCCAGCAGTTTCCGGGCTACCTCCTACAATGAGCAGTTCTTC. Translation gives CASSFRATSYNEQFF. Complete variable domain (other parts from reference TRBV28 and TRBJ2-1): DVKVTQSSRYLVKRTGEKVFLECVQDMDHENMFWYRQDPGLGLRLIYFSYDVKMKEKGDIPEGYSVSREKKERFSLILESASTNQTSMYLCASSFRATSYNEQFFGPGTRLTVL.

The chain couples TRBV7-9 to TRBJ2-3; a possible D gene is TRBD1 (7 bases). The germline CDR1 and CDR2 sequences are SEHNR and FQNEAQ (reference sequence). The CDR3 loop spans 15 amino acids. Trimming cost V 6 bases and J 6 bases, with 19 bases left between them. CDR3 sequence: CASRDVRGAGDTQYF. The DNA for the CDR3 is TGTGCCAGCAGAGACGTCAGGGGGGCCGGGGATACGCAGTATTTT.

CDR3 DNA: TGTGCCAGCAGCTTGCGGGCCGGTTCCTACGAGCAGTACTTC. It codes for CASSLRAGSYEQYF. This chain joins TRBV5-4 and TRBJ2-7; D is unresolved. Germline CDR1 SGHNT, CDR2 YYREEE (reference sequence). This CDR3 is 14 amino acids long. Trimming took 1 base from V and 1 from J, leaving 9 bases between them.

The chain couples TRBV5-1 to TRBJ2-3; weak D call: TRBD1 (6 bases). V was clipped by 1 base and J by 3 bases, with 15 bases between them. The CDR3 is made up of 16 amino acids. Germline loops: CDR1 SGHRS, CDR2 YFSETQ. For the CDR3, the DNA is TGCGCCAGCAGCTTGATGGGGGCTCAGGCGACAGATACGCAGTATTTT. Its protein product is CASSLMGAQATDTQYF. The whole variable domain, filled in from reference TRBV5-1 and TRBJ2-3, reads KAGVTQTPRYLIKTRGQQVTLSCSPISGHRSVSWYQQTPGQGLQFLFEYFSETQRNKGNFPGRFSGRQFSNSRSEMNVSTLELGDSALYLCASSLMGAQATDTQYFGPGTRLTVL.

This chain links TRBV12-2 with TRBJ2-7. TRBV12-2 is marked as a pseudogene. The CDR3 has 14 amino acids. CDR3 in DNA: TGTGCAAGTCGCTTACGGGGGCGAAGCTACGAGCAGTACTTC. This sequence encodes CASRLRGRSYEQYF.

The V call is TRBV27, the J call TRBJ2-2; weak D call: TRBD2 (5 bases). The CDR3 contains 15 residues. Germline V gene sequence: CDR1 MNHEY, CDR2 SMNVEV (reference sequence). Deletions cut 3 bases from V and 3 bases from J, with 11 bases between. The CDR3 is CASSFNRDYTGELFF. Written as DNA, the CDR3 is TGTGCCAGCAGTTTCAACCGGGATTACACCGGGGAGCTGTTTTTT.

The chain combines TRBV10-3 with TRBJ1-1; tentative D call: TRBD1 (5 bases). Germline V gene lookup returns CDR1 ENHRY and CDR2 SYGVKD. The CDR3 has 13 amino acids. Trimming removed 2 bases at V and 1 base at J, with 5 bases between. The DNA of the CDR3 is TGTGCCATCAGTGAGACAGGGAACACTGAAGCTTTCTTT. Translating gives CAISETGNTEAFF.

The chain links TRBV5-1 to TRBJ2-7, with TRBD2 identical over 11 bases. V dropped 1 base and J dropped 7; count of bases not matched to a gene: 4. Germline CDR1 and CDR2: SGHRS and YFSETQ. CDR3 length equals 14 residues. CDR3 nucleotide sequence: TGCGCCAGCAGCTTGACTAGCGGGAGAGGTGAGCAGTACTTC. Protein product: CASSLTSGRGEQYF.

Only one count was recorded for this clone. The CDR3 sequence: CAISESVILKAKNIQYF. The CDR3 nucleotides are TGTGCCATCAGTGAGTCGGTGATACTAAAAGCCAAAAACATTCAGTACTTC. The rearrangement uses TRBV10-3 and TRBJ2-4; D is undetermined. Deletions cut 0 bases from V and 0 bases from J, with 12 bases between. The CDR3 covers 17 residues. The germline V gene encodes CDR1 ENHRY and CDR2 SYGVKD.

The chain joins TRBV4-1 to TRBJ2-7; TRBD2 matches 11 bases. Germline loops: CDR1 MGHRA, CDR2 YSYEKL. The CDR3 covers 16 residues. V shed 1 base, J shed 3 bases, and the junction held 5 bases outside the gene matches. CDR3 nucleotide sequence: TGCGCCAGCAGCCAAGCCTTACTAGCGGGAGTCTACGAGCAGTACTTC. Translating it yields CASSQALLAGVYEQYF.

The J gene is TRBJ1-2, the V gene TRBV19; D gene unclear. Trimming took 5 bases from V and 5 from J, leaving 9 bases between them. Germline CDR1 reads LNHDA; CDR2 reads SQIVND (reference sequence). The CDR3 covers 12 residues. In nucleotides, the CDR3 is TGTGCCAGTAGTTGGTACGAGTATGGCTACACCTTC. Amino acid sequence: CASSWYEYGYTF.

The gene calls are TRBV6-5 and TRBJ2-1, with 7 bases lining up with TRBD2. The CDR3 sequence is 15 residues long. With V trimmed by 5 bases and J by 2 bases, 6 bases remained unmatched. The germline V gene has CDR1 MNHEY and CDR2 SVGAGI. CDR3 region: CASSPESGTYNEQFF. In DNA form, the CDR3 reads TGTGCCAGCAGTCCAGAGAGCGGGACCTACAATGAGCAGTTCTTC.

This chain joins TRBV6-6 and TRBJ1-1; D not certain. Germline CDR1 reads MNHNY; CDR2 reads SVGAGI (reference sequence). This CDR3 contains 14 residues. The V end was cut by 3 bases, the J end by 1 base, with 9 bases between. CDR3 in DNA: TGTGCCAGCAGTTATTTATTCGGGAACACTGAAGCTTTCTTT. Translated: CASSYLFGNTEAFF.

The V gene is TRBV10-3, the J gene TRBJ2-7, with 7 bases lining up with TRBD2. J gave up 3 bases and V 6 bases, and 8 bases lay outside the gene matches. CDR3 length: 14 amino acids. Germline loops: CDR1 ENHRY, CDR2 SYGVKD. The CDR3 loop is CAIRAQRDHYEQYF. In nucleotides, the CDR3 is TGTGCCATCAGGGCCCAGCGGGACCACTACGAGCAGTACTTC.

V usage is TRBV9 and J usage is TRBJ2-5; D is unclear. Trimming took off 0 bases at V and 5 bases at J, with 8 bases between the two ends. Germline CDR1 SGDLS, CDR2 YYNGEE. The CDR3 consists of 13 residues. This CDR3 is CASSVGVGETQYF. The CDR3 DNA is TGTGCCAGCAGCGTAGGGGTGGGGGAGACCCAGTACTTC.